The rows below give T cell receptor beta chains drawn from one sample of a study of PD-L1 blockade in urothelial cancer. TCRdb keeps only in-frame clones here, not all; method: immunoSEQ multiplex PCR. Here the sample spans about 51,000 clones, approximately 86% being singletons. Sequences were derived from PBMCs, sampled around atezolizumab (anti-PD-L1) treatment. The source of these receptors is a man in his 60s with urothelial cancer. Each CDR3 is given with its conserved first and last residue. Each record gives: D gene, V gene, J gene, clone size, CDR3 DNA, CDR3 protein. A D gene is named only where the DNA matches it firmly. Clone size appears in some rows only: once, few, many, or a class for an expanded clone.

-	TRBV6-5	TRBJ1-1	-	TGTGCCAGCACCAGGGGATATGAAGCTTTCTTT	CASTRGYEAFF
-	TRBV11-3	TRBJ2-5	-	TGTGCCAGCAGCCAGACCGACAATTACGGGACCCAGTACTTC	CASSQTDNYGTQYF
-	TRBV7-8	TRBJ1-4	-	TGTGCCAGCAGCTTAACTACAAATGAAAAACTGTTTTTT	CASSLTTNEKLFF
TRBD1	TRBV7-2	TRBJ2-3	-	TGTGCCAGCAGCTTAGCTCCTACAGGGGGCTTAATGTTAGATACGCAGTATTTT	CASSLAPTGGLMLDTQYF
TRBD1	TRBV10-3	TRBJ2-2	-	TGTGCCATCATGAGCAGAAAGGACAGGGGCGACACCGGGGAGCTGTTTTTT	CAIMSRKDRGDTGELFF
TRBD2	TRBV7-7	TRBJ2-5	-	TGTGCTAGCAGCCTCCGACTAGCGGGGACCAAAGAGACCCAGTACTTC	CASSLRLAGTKETQYF
-	TRBV18	TRBJ2-7	-	TGTGCCAGCTCACCATGGGAGAGCTCCTACGAGCAGTACTTC	CASSPWESSYEQYF
-	TRBV30	TRBJ1-1	-	TGTGCCTGGAGTGTCGACAGGAACACTGAAGCTTTCTTT	CAWSVDRNTEAFF
-	TRBV25-1	TRBJ1-3	-	TGTGCCAGCAGTGGATGGGGAGAGTCTGGAAACACCATATATTTT	CASSGWGESGNTIYF
-	TRBV11-3	TRBJ1-1	-	TGTGCCAGCAGCTTAGGGGGCCAGGGAACTGAAGCTTTCTTT	CASSLGGQGTEAFF
-	TRBV28	TRBJ1-2	-	TGTGCCAGCAGTTTTGGTGCGGTCTCCGGTGGCTACACCTTC	CASSFGAVSGGYTF
-	TRBV13	TRBJ1-6	few	TGTGCCAGCAGCCCGGCAGGGAAGCGTCGCTCCTATAATTCACCCCTCCACTTT	CASSPAGKRRSYNSPLHF
-	TRBV15	TRBJ2-7	-	TGTGCCACCAGCAGAGAGCAGGGCCCTTACGAGCAGTACTTC	CATSREQGPYEQYF
-	TRBV6-1	TRBJ1-4	-	TGTGCCACCAAAGCGCTGACCTTAAATGAAAAACTGTTTTTT	CATKALTLNEKLFF
TRBD2	TRBV4-1	TRBJ2-1	-	TGCGCCAGCAGCACCCGACTAGCGGAATACAATGAGCAGTTCTTC	CASSTRLAEYNEQFF
TRBD1	TRBV7-9	TRBJ1-1	-	TGTGCCAGCAGCTTAGTTCCCGGGACAGGGGGGGCCGGGGCTGAAGCTTTCTTT	CASSLVPGTGGAGAEAFF
-	TRBV7-2	TRBJ2-3	-	TGTGCCAGCAGCTTAGTCAGGAGCACAGATACGCAGTATTTT	CASSLVRSTDTQYF
-	TRBV29-1	TRBJ2-7	-	TGCAGCGTAATTCACAGGGATTCCTACGAGCAGTACTTC	CSVIHRDSYEQYF
TRBD1	TRBV5-4	TRBJ1-1	-	TGTGCCAGCAGCTTAGGAGAACAGGGGGCAGGAACTGAAGCTTTCTTT	CASSLGEQGAGTEAFF
-	TRBV25-1	TRBJ1-2	-	TGTGCCAGCAGTGAAACGACAAACCCTCCCTATGGCTACACCTTC	CASSETTNPPYGYTF
TRBD1	TRBV7-3	TRBJ1-1	-	TGTGCCAGCAGCTCTACCGGGACAGGGAACGGAGAAGCTTTCTTT	CASSSTGTGNGEAFF
-	TRBV4-3	TRBJ2-7	-	TGCGCCAGCAGCCAAACAGGGTCTGGGACCTACGAGCAGTACTTC	CASSQTGSGTYEQYF
-	TRBV7-9	TRBJ1-1	once	TGTGCCAGCAGCTTAGCGGGCACGGAAGAAGCTTTCTTT	CASSLAGTEEAFF
TRBD2	TRBV14	TRBJ2-3	-	TGTGCCAGCAGCCAAGCGGGGGGTAGCACAGATACGCAGTATTTT	CASSQAGGSTDTQYF
TRBD2	TRBV4-3	TRBJ2-1	-	TGCGCCAGCAGCCTCGGGACTAGCGGGCACAATGAGCAGTTCTTC	CASSLGTSGHNEQFF
-	TRBV5-4	TRBJ2-3	-	TGTGCCAGCAGCTTGGATTTTCAGGCTACAGATACGCAGTATTTT	CASSLDFQATDTQYF
-	TRBV7-2	TRBJ2-7	-	TGTGCCAGCAGCTCCGCCGGGACCAGGGGACAGTACTTC	CASSSAGTRGQYF
-	TRBV5-1	TRBJ2-7	-	TGCGCCAGCAGCCCGGGTGAGGCGGTGTGGTACGAGCAGTACTTC	CASSPGEAVWYEQYF